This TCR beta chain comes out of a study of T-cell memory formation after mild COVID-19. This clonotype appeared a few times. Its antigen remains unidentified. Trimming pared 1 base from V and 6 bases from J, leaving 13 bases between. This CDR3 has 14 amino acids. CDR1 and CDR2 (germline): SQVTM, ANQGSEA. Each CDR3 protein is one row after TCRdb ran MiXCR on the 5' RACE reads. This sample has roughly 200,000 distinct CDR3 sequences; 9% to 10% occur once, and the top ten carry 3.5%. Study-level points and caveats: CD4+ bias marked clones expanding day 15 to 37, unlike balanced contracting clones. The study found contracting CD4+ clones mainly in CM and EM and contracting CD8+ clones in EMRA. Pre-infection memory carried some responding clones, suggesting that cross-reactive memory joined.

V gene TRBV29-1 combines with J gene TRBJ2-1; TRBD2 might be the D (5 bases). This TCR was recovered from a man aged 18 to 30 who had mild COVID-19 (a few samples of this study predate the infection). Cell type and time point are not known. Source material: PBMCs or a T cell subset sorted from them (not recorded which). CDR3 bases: TGCAGCGTTGAAGGGCGGGCCCGGACCAATGAGCAGTTCTTC. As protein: CSVEGRARTNEQFF.